Listed here are 16 T cell receptor beta chains from one sample, sequenced in a study of T cell repertoires in cytomegalovirus infection. In TCRdb, the reads were re-called with MiXCR into one record per CDR3 protein. The table lists roughly 320,000 distinct CDR3 sequences, over 7.5% of them singletons, with around 4.1% in the top ten. The sequencing sample was made of PBMCs. The receptors stem from a human donor in good health (CMV status not recorded). Some clones in this sample may be carry-over from other donors' samples.

There are many counts of this clonotype. This rearrangement joins TRBV7-8 to TRBJ2-7, with 8 bases aligning to TRBD1. This CDR3 is 16 amino acids long. Germline V gene lookup returns CDR1 SGHVS and CDR2 FQNEAQ. V was clipped by 4 bases and J by 7 bases; unmatched bases: 15. The CDR3: CASSSFTGGTRAEQYF. The CDR3 DNA sequence: TGTGCCAGCAGCTCGTTCACAGGGGGTACTAGGGCGGAGCAGTACTTC.

This clonotype was seen only once. The genes are TRBV3-1 and TRBJ1-5; weak D call: TRBD1 (5 bases). The length of the CDR3 is 14 residues. Deletions cut 0 bases from V and 7 bases from J, with 10 bases between. CDR1 is LGHDT and CDR2 is YNNKEL in the germline V gene (reference sequence). CDR3 amino acids: CASSQDPGVQPQHF. In DNA, the CDR3 is TGTGCCAGCAGCCAAGATCCGGGGGTCCAGCCCCAGCATTTT.

The rearrangement joins TRBV6-2 or TRBV6-3 to TRBJ2-3; a possible D gene is TRBD2 (6 bases). The CDR3 is 15 residues long. With 5 bases removed from V and 0 bases from J, the gap between germline ends came to 12 bases. From germline, CDR1 is MNHEY and CDR2 SVGEGT. The CDR3 here is CASSPRSGSTDTQYF. Here the CDR3 DNA reads TGTGCCAGCAGTCCGAGGAGCGGGAGCACAGATACGCAGTATTTT.

In this sample, this clonotype turned up many times. The chain links TRBV7-9 to TRBJ1-4; 7 bases line up with TRBD1. V lost 4 bases, J lost 3 bases, and 11 bases stayed unmatched. The CDR3 sequence is 17 residues long. CDR1 is SEHNR, CDR2 FQNEAQ, per germline (reference sequence). In DNA, the CDR3 is TGTGCCAGCAGCTCACACCCGACACAGGGGCCTAATGAAAAACTGTTTTTT. Its translation is CASSSHPTQGPNEKLFF. The full variable domain, rest sourced from reference TRBV7-9 and TRBJ1-4, is DTGVSQNPRHKITKRGQNVTFRCDPISEHNRLYWYRQTLGQGPEFLTYFQNEAQLEKSRLLSDRFSAERPKGSFSTLEIQRTEQGDSAMYLCASSSHPTQGPNEKLFFGSGTQLSVL.

This clonotype was recorded at least ten times. The J gene is TRBJ2-6, the V gene TRBV7-2, with D unclear. CDR3 length: 15 residues. Germline CDR1 SGHTA, CDR2 FQGNSA. Between the trimmed V and J ends, which lost 2 bases and 2 bases, there was a span of 7 bases. For the CDR3, the DNA is TGTGCCAGCAGCTTAATCGCCCCTGGGGCCAACGTCCTGACTTTC. Its translation: CASSLIAPGANVLTF.

This clonotype was recorded many times. The chain joins TRBV7-7 to TRBJ2-5, with D maybe TRBD2 (6 bases). Looked up from germline, CDR1 is SSHAT and CDR2 is FNYEAQ (reference sequence). There are 17 residues in the CDR3. V was shortened by 5 bases and J by 2 bases, with 21 bases between the two germline ends. The DNA for the CDR3 is TGTGCCAGCAGCCCGCGGGGTTTTGGCGGGGCGCAAGAGACCCAGTACTTC. Translated: CASSPRGFGGAQETQYF.

Many counts were recorded for this clonotype. This CDR3 is CASTFASGNNEQFF. The CDR3 region has the DNA TGTGCCAGCACCTTTGCTAGCGGGAACAATGAGCAGTTCTTC. This rearrangement joins TRBV7-2 to TRBJ2-1; 9 bases are a match to TRBD2. The CDR3 loop spans 14 amino acids. The germline V gene has CDR1 SGHTA and CDR2 FQGNSA. The V gene end was trimmed by 7 bases and the J gene end by 5 bases; junction bases not matched to a gene: 6.

This clonotype was recorded at least ten times. The chain carries TRBV28 and TRBJ1-1; TRBD1 aligns across 7 bases. The germline gives CDR1 MDHEN, CDR2 SYDVKM. Germline trimming cut 3 bases from V and 4 bases from J; bases unmatched to any gene: 8. The CDR3 is made up of 15 amino acids. This CDR3 reads CASSFAPGGGTEAFF. The CDR3 DNA sequence: TGTGCCAGCAGTTTTGCCCCAGGGGGGGGCACTGAAGCTTTCTTT.

V is TRBV7-2 and J is TRBJ2-1; D remains unclear. This CDR3 region has 14 residues. Germline CDR1 and CDR2: SGHTA and FQGNSA. V was trimmed by 3 bases and J by 8 bases, leaving 14 bases between them. CDR3 loop: CASSFGGLSDEQFF. The DNA of the CDR3 is TGTGCCAGCAGCTTTGGTGGTCTCAGTGATGAGCAGTTCTTC.

The sample holds many counts of this clonotype. V and J are TRBV7-2 and TRBJ2-5, with 9 bases aligning to TRBD2. This CDR3 has 14 amino acids. V was pared by 4 bases and J by 3 bases, with 3 bases of the junction left unmatched. Germline V gene lookup returns CDR1 SGHTA and CDR2 FQGNSA. CDR3 in amino acids: CASSSRGGEETQYF. CDR3 in DNA: TGTGCCAGCAGCTCGCGGGGGGGGGAAGAGACCCAGTACTTC.

J is TRBJ2-2 and V is TRBV7-3, with TRBD2 identical over 8 bases. Germline CDR1 and CDR2: SGHTA and FQGTGA. This CDR3 region has 14 residues. The V and J ends lost 5 bases and 7 bases, in that order; junction bases with no gene match: 6. CDR3 DNA: TGTGCCAGCAGCCAAAGCGGGAGCGGCGGGGAGCTGTTTTTT. This sequence encodes CASSQSGSGGELFF.

This clonotype showed up many times. This chain links TRBV7-2 with TRBJ2-3, with TRBD1 matching over 10 bases. Germline CDR1 is SGHTA and CDR2 is FQGNSA. J lost 3 bases, V lost 1 base, and 4 bases had no gene match. The CDR3 spans 16 residues. CDR3 nucleotide sequence: TGTGCCAGCAGCTTAGTGGGACAGGGGAGTACAGATACGCAGTATTTT. This translates into CASSLVGQGSTDTQYF. Using reference TRBV7-2 and TRBJ2-3 for the parts outside the CDR3, the full variable domain is GAGVSQSPSNKVTEKGKDVELRCDPISGHTALYWYRQSLGQGLEFLIYFQGNSAPDKSGLPSDRFSAERTGGSVSTLTIQRTQQEDSAVYLCASSLVGQGSTDTQYFGPGTRLTVL.

With respect to this clonotype: A much larger clone differs from this one at a single base, so this may be a read error. The V gene is TRBV28, the J gene TRBJ1-5; D unclear. Trimming cost V 9 bases and J 0 bases, with 15 bases left between them. This CDR3 is built from 15 residues. Germline CDR1 MDHEN, CDR2 SYDVKM. In DNA form, the CDR3 reads TGTGCCAGAAGGCTCTTTAGGGATAGCAATCAGCCCCAGCATTTT. Protein sequence: CARRLFRDSNQPQHF.

This clonotype has a handful of counts. The gene calls are TRBV20-1 and TRBJ2-1; TRBD2 agrees at 14 bases. From germline, CDR1 is DFQATT and CDR2 SNEGSKA (reference sequence). The CDR3 covers 17 residues. CDR3 residues: CSPRTSGGYSSYNEQFF. DNA of the CDR3: TGCAGCCCTAGGACTAGCGGGGGGTATAGCTCCTACAATGAGCAGTTCTTC.

This clonotype was seen repeatedly, ten times or more. V gene TRBV27 combines with J gene TRBJ1-4; no firm D call. This CDR3 contains 13 residues. Per germline, CDR1 MNHEY and CDR2 SMNVEV (reference sequence). V was shortened by 4 bases and J by 7 bases, with 10 bases between the two germline ends. CDR3 DNA sequence: TGTGCCAGCAGTTCCGCTCCCTTTGAAAAACTGTTTTTT. Its translation: CASSSAPFEKLFF. Variable domain in full (rest from reference TRBV27 and TRBJ1-4): EAQVTQNPRYLITVTGKKLTVTCSQNMNHEYMSWYRQDPGLGLRQIYYSMNVEVTDKGDVPEGYKVSRKEKRNFPLILESPSPNQTSLYFCASSSAPFEKLFFGSGTQLSVL.

The gene calls are TRBV19 and TRBJ1-2, with D uncertain. This CDR3 has 13 residues. V was pared by 6 bases and J by 4 bases, with 12 bases between. Germline loops: CDR1 LNHDA, CDR2 SQIVND (reference sequence). The CDR3 coding sequence is TGTGCCAGTAGGCAGGAGGTGAGCTATGGCTACACCTTC. Amino acids: CASRQEVSYGYTF.